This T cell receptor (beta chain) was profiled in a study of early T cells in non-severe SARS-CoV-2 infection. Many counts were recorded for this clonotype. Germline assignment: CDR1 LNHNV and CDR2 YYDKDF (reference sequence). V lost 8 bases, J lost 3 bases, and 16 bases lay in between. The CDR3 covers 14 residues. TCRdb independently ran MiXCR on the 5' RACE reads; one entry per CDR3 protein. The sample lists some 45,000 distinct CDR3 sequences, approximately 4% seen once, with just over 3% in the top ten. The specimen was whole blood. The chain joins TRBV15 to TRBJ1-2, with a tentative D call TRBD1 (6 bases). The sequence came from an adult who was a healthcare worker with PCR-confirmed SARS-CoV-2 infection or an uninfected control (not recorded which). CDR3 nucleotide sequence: TGTGCCACCTCAGTGGGGGGGCTCGACTATGGCTACACCTTC. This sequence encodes CATSVGGLDYGYTF. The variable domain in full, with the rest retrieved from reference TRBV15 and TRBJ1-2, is DAMVIQNPRYQVTQFGKPVTLSCSQTLNHNVMYWYQQKSSQAPKLLFHYYDKDFNNEADTPDNFQSRRPNTSFCFLDIRSPGLGDTAMYLCATSVGGLDYGYTFGSGTRLTVV.